The clone carrying this T cell receptor (beta chain) was seen repeatedly, ten times or more. Its target is not known. The sample belongs to a study of T cells in Graves' hyperthyroidism and ophthalmopathy. General observations from the study: Clonotypes that were expanded in thyroid above 0.001 mostly appeared in blood too.

Amplified TCR beta CDR3 regions came from RNA transcripts. HTBI primers were used for first-round RT-PCR of the TCR CDR3. One entry per CDR3 protein, called by TCRdb with MiXCR from the multiplex PCR reads. The table lists approximately 560,000 distinct CDR3 sequences, around 46% of them singletons. The sequencing input was peripheral blood or thyroid tissue (not recorded which). This sequence was found in a young woman with Graves' hyperthyroidism.

CDR3 protein: CASRVSSNQPQHF. The CDR3 coding sequence is TGTGCCAGCAGGGTGAGCAGCAATCAGCCCCAGCATTTT. The V call is TRBV2, the J call TRBJ1-5, with D hard to call. The germline V gene encodes CDR1 SNHLY and CDR2 FYNNEI. V lost 6 bases and J 1 base, leaving 7 bases between the germline ends. The CDR3 extends over 13 amino acids.